A single sample gave rise to the 9 T cell receptor beta chains below, sequenced in a study of cytomegalovirus exposure and HLA in healthy donors. The PCR had 60 Vbeta and 13 Jbeta primers. The assay was immunoSEQ multiplex PCR, and TCRdb's table has in-frame clones only and misses some. The data hold 90,000 to 110,000 clones, with nearly 15% observed a single time. The sequenced material came from PBMCs. The receptors here all came from a female donor in good health and CMV-seronegative.

V usage is TRBV6-5 and J usage is TRBJ1-2; D unclear. V was cut by 0 bases and J by 8 bases, with 10 bases left in between. The CDR3 is made up of 13 amino acids. Germline CDR1 MNHEY, CDR2 SVGAGI. The CDR3 is CASSYSRAGGYTF. Written as DNA, the CDR3 is TGTGCCAGCAGTTACTCGAGGGCGGGCGGCTACACCTTC.

This clone occurred a few times. The V and J genes are TRBV2 and TRBJ2-5; D is unclear. Deletions cut 6 bases from V and 1 base from J, with 12 bases between. The CDR3 consists of 14 residues. Germline loops: CDR1 SNHLY, CDR2 FYNNEI. The CDR3 is CASRRDTAQETQYF. CDR3 nucleotide sequence: TGTGCCAGCAGGAGAGACACCGCCCAAGAGACCCAGTACTTC.

The chain uses TRBV7-9 and TRBJ2-3; TRBD2 aligns across 10 bases. V was clipped by 5 bases and J by 0 bases; unmatched bases: 2. CDR3 length: 15 residues. CDR1 and CDR2 (germline): SEHNR, FQNEAQ (reference sequence). In DNA, the CDR3 is TGTGCCAGCAGCGTGACTAGCGGGAGCACAGATACGCAGTATTTT. Translating gives CASSVTSGSTDTQYF.

The chain uses TRBV9 and TRBJ1-2, with D unresolved. The germline V and J ends were trimmed by 0 bases and 5 bases, with 8 bases remaining between them. Germline CDR1 SGDLS, CDR2 YYNGEE. The CDR3 covers 13 residues. The CDR3 DNA reads TGTGCCAGCAGCGTAGTTGAAGCTTATGGCTACACCTTC. Residues: CASSVVEAYGYTF.

This clone was seen a handful of times. This sequence joins TRBV5-6 and TRBJ1-2, with 7 nucleotides matching TRBD1. With V trimmed by 4 bases and J by 6 bases, 15 bases remained unmatched. The CDR3 is made up of 16 amino acids. The germline gives CDR1 SGHDT, CDR2 YYEEEE. CDR3 sequence reads: CASSPPRWRQGDGYTF. CDR3 in DNA: TGTGCCAGCAGCCCACCCAGGTGGAGGCAGGGGGATGGCTACACCTTC.

This sequence joins TRBV4-1 and TRBJ1-1; the match to TRBD1 covers 7 bases. Germline CDR1 reads MGHRA; CDR2 reads YSYEKL. V was clipped by 2 bases and J by 6 bases; unmatched bases: 15. The length of the CDR3 is 17 residues. CDR3 protein: CASSQRLFDRVYPEAFF. CDR3 DNA sequence: TGCGCCAGCAGCCAACGCCTATTCGACAGGGTGTACCCTGAAGCTTTCTTT.

This clone was picked up a small number of times. This rearrangement joins TRBV23-1 to TRBJ2-7; the match to TRBD2 covers 7 bases. TRBV23-1 qualifies as an ORF whose function is uncertain. The CDR3 spans 14 residues. V lost 3 bases, J lost 2 bases, and 4 bases stayed unmatched. The CDR3 sequence: CASSQSGTTYEQYF. DNA for the CDR3: TGCGCCAGCAGTCAGTCCGGGACTACCTACGAGCAGTACTTC.

The chain has TRBV21-1 and TRBJ2-4; the table's D call TRBD2 went unverified against the DNA. TRBV21-1 corresponds to a pseudogene. CDR3 length: 20 amino acids. The CDR3 region is CASSKVGSLAGVGAKNIQYF. In nucleotides, the CDR3 is TGTGCCAGCAGCAAAGTGGGGTCCCTAGCGGGAGTAGGGGCCAAAAACATTCAGTACTTC.

This clone was recorded a few times. The J gene is TRBJ2-3, the V gene TRBV4-3; a possible D gene is TRBD2 (5 bases). Germline V gives CDR1 LGHNA, CDR2 YSLEER. V lost 0 bases and J 7 bases, leaving 26 bases between the germline ends. The CDR3 consists of 19 residues. The CDR3, as DNA: TGCGCCAGCAGCCAAGATTTTTCTCTTGGGAGTGGTTCCCGTTATACGCAGTATTTT. Amino acid sequence: CASSQDFSLGSGSRYTQYF.